These 9 T cell receptor beta chains came from one sample sequenced in a study of sequential checkpoint blockade in melanoma (dated by TCRdb to about 2019). The treatment or condition label here, explained by the study, means: randomized to nivolumab then ipilimumab (arm A) or the reverse (arm B). The library was generated by the immunoSEQ multiplex PCR assay. Entries here come from immuneACCESS through TCRdb and include only in-frame sequences with V and J called. Some clones fail to appear in such tables; in the studies checked, an unresolved V gene covers under half of the shortfall, and the cause of the remainder is unknown. For this sample there are 30,000 to 40,000 clones; around nine tenths appear just once. The ten largest make up roughly 12% of the sample. Material: CD8+ T cells sorted from blood (inferred from file names), obtained from a patient given nivolumab and ipilimumab in sequence. These receptors were obtained from a human donor with melanoma.

By frequency in the sample, this clone is medium-sized. The chain couples TRBV28 to TRBJ1-5, with D tentatively TRBD1 (6 bases). Germline lookup yields CDR1 MDHEN and CDR2 SYDVKM. The CDR3 extends over 14 amino acids. Trimming left V 6 bases short and J 8 bases short, with 17 bases between. The CDR3 spells CASSRGGVSEPQHF. In nucleotides, the CDR3 is TGTGCCAGCAGCCGAGGGGGGGTATCAGAGCCCCAGCATTTT.

In this sample, this clone turned up a few times. The chain is built from TRBV15 and TRBJ1-1, with D possibly matching TRBD1 (5 bases). The CDR3 is made up of 15 amino acids. V was cut by 0 bases and J by 0 bases, with 8 bases left in between. CDR1 and CDR2 from the germline V gene are LNHNV and YYDKDF (reference sequence). CDR3 amino acids: CATSREAGLNTEAFF. CDR3 nucleotide sequence: TGTGCCACCAGCAGAGAAGCAGGGTTGAACACTGAAGCTTTCTTT.

J is TRBJ2-7 and V is TRBV2, with 7 bases lining up with TRBD1. The CDR3 contains 12 residues. After removal of 7 bases from V and 1 base from J, the junction contained 1 base not matched to a gene. CDR1 and CDR2 from the germline V gene are SNHLY and FYNNEI. This CDR3 is CASKGQSYEQYF. The CDR3 nucleotides read TGTGCCAGCAAGGGACAGTCCTACGAGCAGTACTTC.

The V call is TRBV2, the J call TRBJ2-5; D is unclear. This CDR3 comprises 14 residues. Germline V gene lookup returns CDR1 SNHLY and CDR2 FYNNEI. The V end was cut by 6 bases, the J end by 2 bases, with 13 bases between. The CDR3 region has the DNA TGTGCCAGCAGGCAGCGACTCCCTCAAGAGACCCAGTACTTC. Residues: CASRQRLPQETQYF.

This sequence joins TRBV11-2 and TRBJ2-7, with no clear D. V gave up 2 bases and J gave up 4 bases, with 12 bases separating them. Germline lookup yields CDR1 SGHAT and CDR2 FQNNGV. The length of the CDR3 is 14 residues. The CDR3 sequence is CASSLLAVPYEQYF. The CDR3 region has the DNA TGTGCCAGCAGCTTACTGGCCGTTCCTTACGAGCAGTACTTC.

The chain recombines TRBV27 with TRBJ2-5; no clear D. TRBJ2-7 explains the end of the DNA better; the J call may be wrong. Germline V gene lookup returns CDR1 MNHEY and CDR2 SMNVEV (reference sequence). The CDR3 has 13 residues. Here the CDR3 reads CASSWSSSYEQYF. The CDR3 DNA reads TGTGCCAGCAGCTGGTCTAGCTCCTACGAGCAGTACTTC.

This CDR3 reads CASSVQGAYEQYF. As DNA, the CDR3 is TGTGCCAGCAGTGTCCAGGGGGCCTACGAGCAGTACTTC. The chain carries TRBV6-6 and TRBJ2-7; 7 bases agree with TRBD1. The V gene's germline CDR1 is MNHNY and CDR2 SVGAGI (reference sequence). V lost 5 bases to trimming and J lost 2 bases; unmatched junction nucleotides: 3. The CDR3 has 13 amino acids.

The rearrangement uses TRBV18 and TRBJ2-3; 9 nucleotides line up with TRBD1. The CDR3 length is 16 residues. CDR1 and CDR2 (germline): KGHSH, LQKENI. J lost 2 bases, V lost 2 bases, and 5 bases had no gene match. The CDR3 DNA reads TGTGCCAGCTCACCAGTAGGACAGGGGACCACAGATACGCAGTATTTT. This codes for CASSPVGQGTTDTQYF.

This chain connects TRBV19 to TRBJ1-4; the D gene is possibly TRBD1 (6 bases). Between the trimmed V and J ends, which lost 4 bases and 7 bases, there was a span of 13 bases. The CDR3 is 14 residues long. Germline-derived CDR1 and CDR2 are LNHDA and SQIVND (reference sequence). The DNA for the CDR3 is TGTGCCAGTAGTACGGCGGGGGGCAGTGAAAAACTGTTTTTT. Translation gives CASSTAGGSEKLFF.